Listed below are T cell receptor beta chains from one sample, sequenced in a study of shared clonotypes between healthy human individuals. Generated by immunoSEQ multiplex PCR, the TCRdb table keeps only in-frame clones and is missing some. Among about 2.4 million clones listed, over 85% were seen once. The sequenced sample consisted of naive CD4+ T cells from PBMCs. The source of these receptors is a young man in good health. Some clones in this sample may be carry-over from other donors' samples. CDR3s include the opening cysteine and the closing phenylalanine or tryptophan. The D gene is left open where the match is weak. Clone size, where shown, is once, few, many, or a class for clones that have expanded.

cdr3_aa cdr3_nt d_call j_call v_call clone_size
CASSLGQDRTDTQYF TGTGCCAGCAGCTTAGGACAGGACCGCACAGATACGCAGTATTTT - TRBJ2-3 TRBV11-1 -
CASKGFPTQETQYF TGTGCCAGCAAAGGATTTCCGACCCAAGAGACCCAGTACTTC - TRBJ2-5 TRBV6-6 -
CASSRLTGTGGYEQYF TGTGCCAGCAGTCGCCTGACCGGGACAGGCGGCTACGAGCAGTACTTC TRBD1 TRBJ2-7 TRBV27 -
CASGALADTQYF TGTGCCAGCGGCGCGCTTGCAGATACGCAGTATTTT - TRBJ2-3 TRBV2 -
CSVQREGGYEQYF TGCAGCGTGCAGCGGGAGGGCGGCTACGAGCAGTACTTC TRBD2 TRBJ2-7 TRBV29-1 -
CASRQESGTGSHTF TGTGCCAGCAGGCAGGAGTCCGGGACAGGGAGTCACACCTTC TRBD1 TRBJ1-2 TRBV7-2 few
CASSLTGVDKNIQYF TGCGCCAGCAGCTTGACAGGGGTTGACAAAAACATTCAGTACTTC TRBD1 TRBJ2-4 TRBV5-1 -
CSVEGAGAGAYEQYF TGCAGCGTTGAGGGTGCGGGAGCGGGGGCCTACGAGCAGTACTTC TRBD2 TRBJ2-7 TRBV29-1 -
CASSLQGTVHEQYF TGTGCCAGCAGTTTACAGGGTACGGTCCACGAGCAGTACTTC - TRBJ2-7 TRBV28 -
CAIRESNSGNTIYF TGTGCCATCAGGGAATCGAACTCTGGAAACACCATATATTTT - TRBJ1-3 TRBV10-3 -
CASSERDSFNYGYTF TGTGCCAGCAGTGAACGGGACTCCTTTAACTATGGCTACACCTTC - TRBJ1-2 TRBV6-1 -
CASSTFRLGEKLFF TGTGCCAGTAGTACCTTTCGTCTAGGTGAAAAACTGTTTTTT - TRBJ1-4 TRBV19 -
CASSFTSANNEQFF TGCGCCAGCAGCTTTACTAGCGCGAACAATGAGCAGTTCTTC TRBD2 TRBJ2-1 TRBV5-1 -
CASTRGLAGGYADTQYF TGTGCCAGCACCAGGGGACTAGCGGGAGGGTACGCAGATACGCAGTATTTT TRBD2 TRBJ2-3 TRBV7-9 -
CASSRRLRTGDFYEQYF TGTGCCAGCAGCCGACGGCTTCGGACAGGGGACTTCTACGAGCAGTACTTC TRBD1 TRBJ2-7 TRBV4-2 -
CASISGTRYNEQFF TGTGCCAGCATTTCCGGGACTAGATACAATGAGCAGTTCTTC TRBD2 TRBJ2-1 TRBV28 -
CASSTPSGANVLTF TGTGCCAGCAGCACCCCCTCTGGGGCCAACGTCCTGACTTTC - TRBJ2-6 TRBV7-8 -
CASSVGAGSAADTQYF TGTGCCAGCAGCGTGGGGGCCGGGAGTGCGGCAGATACGCAGTATTTT - TRBJ2-3 TRBV9 -